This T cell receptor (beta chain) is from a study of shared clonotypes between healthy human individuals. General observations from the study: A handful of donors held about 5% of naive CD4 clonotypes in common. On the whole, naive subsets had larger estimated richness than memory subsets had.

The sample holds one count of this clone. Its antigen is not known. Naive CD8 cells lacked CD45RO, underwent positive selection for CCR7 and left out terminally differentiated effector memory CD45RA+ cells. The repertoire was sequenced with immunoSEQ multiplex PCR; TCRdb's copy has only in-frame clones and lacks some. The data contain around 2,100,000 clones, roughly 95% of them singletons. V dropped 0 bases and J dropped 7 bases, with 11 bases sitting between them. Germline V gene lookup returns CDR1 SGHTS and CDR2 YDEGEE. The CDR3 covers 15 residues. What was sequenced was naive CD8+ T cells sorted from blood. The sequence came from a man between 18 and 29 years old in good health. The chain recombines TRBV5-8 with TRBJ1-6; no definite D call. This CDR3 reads CASSLVAGVNSPLHF. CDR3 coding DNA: TGTGCCAGCAGCTTGGTTGCAGGTGTAAATTCACCCCTCCACTTT.